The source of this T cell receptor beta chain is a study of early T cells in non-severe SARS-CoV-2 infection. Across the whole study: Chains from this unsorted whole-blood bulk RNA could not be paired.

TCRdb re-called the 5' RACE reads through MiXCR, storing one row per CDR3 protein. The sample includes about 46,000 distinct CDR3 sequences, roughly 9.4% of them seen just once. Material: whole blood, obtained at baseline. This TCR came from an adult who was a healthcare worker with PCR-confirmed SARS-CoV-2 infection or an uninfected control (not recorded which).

CDR3 loop: CASSYRSPGTGVTNYGYTF. The CDR3 DNA reads TGTGCCAGCAGTTACCGATCCCCAGGGACAGGGGTTACTAACTATGGCTACACCTTC. The rearrangement uses TRBV6-5 and TRBJ1-2; 10 positions agree with TRBD1. J was trimmed by 0 bases and V by 2 bases; bases with no gene match: 12. The CDR3 has 19 amino acids. Germline CDR1 reads MNHEY; CDR2 reads SVGAGI.